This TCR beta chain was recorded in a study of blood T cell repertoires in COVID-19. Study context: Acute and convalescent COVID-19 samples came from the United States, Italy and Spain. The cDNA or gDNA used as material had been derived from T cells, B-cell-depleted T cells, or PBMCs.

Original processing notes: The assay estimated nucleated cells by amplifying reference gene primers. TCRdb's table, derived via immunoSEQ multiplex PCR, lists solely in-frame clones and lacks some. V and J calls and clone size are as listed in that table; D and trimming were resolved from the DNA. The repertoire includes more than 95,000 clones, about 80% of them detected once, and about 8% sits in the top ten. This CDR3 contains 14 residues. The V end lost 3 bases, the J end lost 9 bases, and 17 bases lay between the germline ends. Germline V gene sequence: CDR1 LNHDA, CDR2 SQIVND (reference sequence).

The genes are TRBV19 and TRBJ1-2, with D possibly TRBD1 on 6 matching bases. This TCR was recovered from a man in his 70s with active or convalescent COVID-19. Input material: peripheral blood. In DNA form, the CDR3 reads TGTGCCAGTAGTATTAATTCGGCAGGGACAAGCTACACCTTC. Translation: CASSINSAGTSYTF.